These T cell receptor beta chains were read from a single sample in a study of T-cell reconstitution after alpha-beta-depleted transplantation in children. A single record per CDR3 protein comes from TCRdb applying MiXCR to the PCR reads. Of about 980,000 distinct CDR3 sequences listed, about 29% were seen once; the top ten hold roughly 27%. The specimen comprised PBMCs, mostly from graft donor cells, sampled 360 days after TCRalphabeta/CD19-depleted stem cell transplant. Every receptor here comes from a boy under three years old who had a stem cell transplant for SCID, so the T cells may come from the graft donor. Each CDR3 is given with its conserved first and last residue. D genes are given only for firm matches. Size values are once, few and many counts, or a class for expanded clones, and some rows have none.

d_gene	v_gene	j_gene	abundance	CDR3aa	CDR3nt
.	TRBV4-1	TRBJ2-7	few	CASSQEVSGGPYYEQYF	TGCGCCAGCAGCCAAGAAGTGTCGGGGGGCCCCTACTACGAGCAGTACTTC
.	TRBV10-3	TRBJ1-1	few	CAISESGSVTEAFF	TGTGCCATCAGTGAGTCAGGCAGCGTCACTGAAGCTTTCTTT
.	TRBV6-1	TRBJ2-5	few	CASSSKWGWGHQETQYF	TGTGCCAGCAGCTCGAAGTGGGGGTGGGGACATCAAGAGACCCAGTACTTC
.	TRBV2	TRBJ1-4	few	CASTDPTNEKLFF	TGTGCCAGCACGGACCCAACTAATGAAAAACTGTTTTTT
.	TRBV15	TRBJ2-5	.	CATSRDPRFRETQYF	TGTGCCACCAGCAGAGATCCGAGGTTTAGAGAGACCCAGTACTTC
.	TRBV15	TRBJ2-1	few	CATSWNERNEQFF	TGTGCCACCAGCTGGAACGAGCGGAATGAGCAGTTCTTC
.	TRBV12-3/TRBV12-4	TRBJ2-7	.	CASSLLQTGIGTYEQYF	TGTGCCAGCAGTTTATTACAAACAGGGATAGGGACCTACGAGCAGTACTTC
.	TRBV7-9	TRBJ2-7	.	CASSLAGAHEQYF	TGTGCCAGCAGCTTAGCGGGGGCCCACGAGCAGTACTTC
.	TRBV12-3/TRBV12-4	TRBJ1-1	.	CASSRDEPEAFF	TGTGCCAGCAGTCGCGACGAACCCGAAGCTTTCTTT
.	TRBV5-1	TRBJ1-1	.	CASSFSPRANTEAFF	TGCGCCAGCAGCTTCTCTCCCAGGGCGAACACTGAAGCTTTCTTT
TRBD2	TRBV5-1	TRBJ2-7	.	CASSLQPGLAGASSYEQYF	TGCGCCAGCAGCCTGCAACCGGGACTAGCGGGTGCTAGCTCCTACGAGCAGTACTTC
TRBD2	TRBV5-1	TRBJ2-1	few	CASSYDGAGGPNNEQFF	TGCGCCAGCAGCTACGATGGGGCGGGGGGGCCTAACAATGAGCAGTTCTTC
TRBD1	TRBV20-1	TRBJ1-2	few	CSAGTELPYGYTF	TGCAGTGCCGGGACAGAATTGCCTTATGGCTACACCTTC
.	TRBV20-1	TRBJ2-7	few	CSAWGGHEQYF	TGCAGTGCTTGGGGGGGCCACGAGCAGTACTTC
.	TRBV20-1	TRBJ2-2	.	CSASTANTGELFF	TGCAGTGCTAGCACGGCGAACACCGGGGAGCTGTTTTTT
.	TRBV6-6	TRBJ2-1	few	CAIQAPPRDEQFF	TGTGCCATACAAGCCCCACCCCGCGATGAGCAGTTCTTC
.	TRBV12-3/TRBV12-4	TRBJ1-2	few	CASSHIRGSYGYTF	TGTGCCAGCAGTCACATAAGGGGTTCCTACGGCTACACCTTC
TRBD1	TRBV9	TRBJ2-1	few	CASSARQGNEQFF	TGTGCCAGCAGCGCCCGACAGGGGAATGAGCAGTTCTTC
.	TRBV3-1	TRBJ1-6	few	CASSQAWIDSPLHF	TGTGCCAGCAGCCAAGCCTGGATTGATTCACCCCTCCACTTT
TRBD2	TRBV28	TRBJ2-3	few	CASSFLGLAGGLPSTDTQYF	TGTGCCAGCAGTTTCCTGGGACTAGCGGGGGGCCTCCCTAGCACAGATACGCAGTATTTT
.	TRBV5-1	TRBJ2-1	.	CASSLSGDDYNEQFF	TGCGCCAGCAGCTTATCAGGGGACGACTACAATGAGCAGTTCTTC
TRBD2	TRBV6-2/TRBV6-3	TRBJ2-4	.	CASSYSGLVDIQYF	TGTGCCAGCAGTTACTCCGGACTAGTTGACATTCAGTACTTC
.	TRBV4-2	TRBJ2-2	.	CASSQEPLSGLGELFF	TGTGCCAGCAGCCAAGAACCCCTTTCAGGACTCGGGGAGCTGTTTTTT
.	TRBV5-1	TRBJ1-5	.	CASSPERRNSNQPQHF	TGCGCCAGCAGCCCCGAGAGGAGGAATAGCAATCAGCCCCAGCATTTT
.	TRBV4-3	TRBJ2-5	.	CASSQGLSETQYF	TGCGCCAGCAGCCAAGGACTGTCAGAGACCCAGTACTTC
.	TRBV12-3/TRBV12-4	TRBJ1-1	.	CASSPDRVRAYTEAFF	TGTGCCAGCAGTCCAGACAGAGTGAGGGCGTACACTGAAGCTTTCTTT
.	TRBV10-3	TRBJ2-1	.	CASRTSVHNEQFF	TGTGCCTCTCGGACTTCCGTTCACAATGAGCAGTTCTTC
.	TRBV7-9	TRBJ2-2	few	CASSPMALPSNTGELFF	TGTGCCAGCAGCCCCATGGCGCTCCCTTCGAACACCGGGGAGCTGTTTTTT
TRBD2	TRBV19	TRBJ2-1	few	CASNLGSGWNEQFF	TGTGCCAGTAATTTGGGTAGCGGGTGGAATGAGCAGTTCTTC
.	TRBV20-1	TRBJ2-5	few	CSAPAAFYETQYF	TGCAGTGCTCCAGCGGCTTTTTATGAGACCCAGTACTTC
.	TRBV20-1	TRBJ2-3	.	CSAHHGSTDTQYF	TGCAGTGCACACCACGGTAGCACAGATACGCAGTATTTT
.	TRBV10-3	TRBJ1-5	.	CAISVPGNQPQHF	TGTGCCATCAGTGTGCCAGGTAATCAGCCCCAGCATTTT
.	TRBV12-3/TRBV12-4	TRBJ1-5	few	CASRAGDSNQPQHF	TGTGCCAGCAGAGCAGGGGATAGCAATCAGCCCCAGCATTTT
.	TRBV7-7	TRBJ2-1	.	CASSLNFGSYNEQFF	TGTGCCAGCAGCTTAAATTTCGGCTCCTACAATGAGCAGTTCTTC
TRBD2	TRBV5-1	TRBJ2-3	many	CASSPRLAEKDTQYF	TGCGCCAGCAGCCCCAGACTAGCGGAGAAAGATACGCAGTATTTT
TRBD1	TRBV7-2	TRBJ1-6	few	CASSPTGERHNSPLHF	TGTGCCAGCAGCCCAACAGGGGAGCGACACAATTCACCCCTCCACTTT
.	TRBV12-3/TRBV12-4	TRBJ1-1	.	CASSLRVGGVAFF	TGTGCCAGCAGTTTACGGGTGGGGGGGGTCGCTTTCTTT
.	TRBV28	TRBJ2-1	.	CASRVGGYNEQFF	TGTGCCAGCCGGGTGGGGGGATACAATGAGCAGTTCTTC
TRBD2	TRBV5-1	TRBJ2-1	.	CASSLAWRGALGEQFF	TGCGCCAGCAGCTTGGCGTGGCGGGGGGCCCTGGGTGAGCAGTTCTTC
TRBD1	TRBV20-1	TRBJ1-2	.	CSARRPGQGAKGYTF	TGCAGTGCTAGACGACCGGGACAGGGGGCGAAGGGCTACACCTTC
TRBD2	TRBV10-3	TRBJ2-1	few	CAISEDPGGFPEQFF	TGTGCCATCAGTGAGGACCCGGGGGGGTTTCCTGAGCAGTTCTTC
TRBD2	TRBV29-1	TRBJ2-1	.	CSVLTSGGKSPNEQFF	TGCAGCGTGCTTACTAGCGGGGGCAAGAGTCCGAATGAGCAGTTCTTC
.	TRBV12-3/TRBV12-4	TRBJ1-4	few	CASSYDPIQLFF	TGTGCCAGCAGTTACGACCCGATCCAACTGTTTTTT
TRBD1	TRBV3-1	TRBJ1-5	few	CASHRGVGRHF	TGTGCCAGCCACAGGGGGGTCGGAAGGCATTTT
.	TRBV7-8	TRBJ2-1	.	CASSPRTHTVTNEQFF	TGTGCCAGCAGCCCCCGAACCCATACAGTTACCAATGAGCAGTTCTTC
.	TRBV6-6	TRBJ2-3	.	CASMRTITDTQYF	TGTGCCAGCATGAGGACTATCACAGATACGCAGTATTTT
.	TRBV20-1	TRBJ2-2	.	CSIGVYTGELFF	TGCAGTATAGGAGTGTACACCGGGGAGCTGTTTTTT
.	TRBV15	TRBJ2-5	.	CATSRDPGLETQYF	TGTGCCACCAGCAGAGACCCGGGTCTGGAGACCCAGTACTTC
.	TRBV25-1	TRBJ2-7	.	CASSDSGRWRPYEQYF	TGTGCCAGCAGTGACTCAGGACGGTGGAGACCCTACGAGCAGTACTTC
.	TRBV7-2	TRBJ1-5	.	CASSLAPFNQPQHF	TGTGCCAGCAGCTTAGCCCCGTTCAATCAGCCCCAGCATTTT
.	TRBV7-8	TRBJ1-1	.	CASRKWGTEAFF	TGTGCCAGCAGGAAATGGGGCACTGAAGCTTTCTTT
.	TRBV7-6	TRBJ1-6	few	CASSQQDRNSPLHF	TGTGCCAGCAGCCAACAGGATAGGAATTCACCCCTCCACTTT
.	TRBV7-8	TRBJ2-3	.	CASSPVGYGGADTQYF	TGTGCCAGCAGCCCCGTTGGTTATGGCGGGGCAGATACGCAGTATTTT
TRBD1	TRBV9	TRBJ2-4	.	CASSATAGTGGNIQYF	TGTGCCAGCAGCGCTACAGCCGGGACAGGGGGAAACATTCAGTACTTC
.	TRBV2	TRBJ2-3	.	CASSPREGFTDTQYF	TGTGCCAGCAGCCCTAGGGAAGGTTTTACAGATACGCAGTATTTT
.	TRBV3-1	TRBJ2-7	.	CASSRLAKQYF	TGTGCCAGCAGCCGCCTGGCGAAGCAGTACTTC
TRBD2	TRBV10-3	TRBJ2-3	few	CAISESVVAGTPADTQYF	TGTGCCATCAGTGAGTCGGTGGTAGCGGGCACCCCAGCAGATACGCAGTATTTT